A selection of T cell receptor beta chains follows, all from one sample in a study of blood T cell repertoires in COVID-19. The method was immunoSEQ multiplex PCR; TCRdb's version includes in-frame clones alone and lacks a portion of them. The data contain about 200,000 clones, approximately 90% of them singletons. Input material: peripheral blood. The receptors come from a man in his forties or fifties with active or convalescent COVID-19. The CDR3 runs from the conserved cysteine through the conserved F or W. D genes are given only for firm matches. Expanded clones get a size class; other rows say once, few or many, or leave the size out.

clone size	V gene	J gene	D gene	CDR3 protein	CDR3 DNA
.	TRBV19	TRBJ2-5	.	CASSPRVQETQYF	TGTGCCAGTAGCCCGCGTGTCCAAGAGACCCAGTACTTC
.	TRBV30	TRBJ1-4	TRBD1	CAWSFAQGGAWEKLFF	TGTGCCTGGAGTTTTGCGCAAGGGGGCGCCTGGGAAAAACTGTTTTTT
few	TRBV6-5	TRBJ2-1	.	CATFNIREQFF	TGTGCCACCTTTAATATTCGTGAGCAGTTCTTC
.	TRBV7-8	TRBJ2-2	TRBD2	CAERGKNTGELFF	TGTGCCGAGCGGGGGAAGAACACCGGGGAGCTGTTTTTT
.	TRBV12-2	TRBJ1-6	.	CASRYLRGFLWISPLHF	TGTGCAAGTCGCTACTTAAGGGGGTTCCTGTGGATTTCACCCCTCCACTTT
.	TRBV6-5	TRBJ2-3	.	CASSYESTGTDTQYF	TGTGCCAGCAGTTACGAATCTACGGGAACAGATACGCAGTATTTT
once	TRBV7-9	TRBJ2-3	.	CASSLEEPGTPSTDTQYF	TGTGCCAGCAGCTTAGAGGAGCCCGGGACACCTAGCACAGATACGCAGTATTTT
.	TRBV5-6	TRBJ1-1	.	CASTREMNTEAFF	TGTGCCAGCACCCGGGAAATGAACACTGAAGCTTTCTTT
.	TRBV3-1/TRBV3-2	TRBJ2-1	TRBD2	CASSRAPGLAGHSYNEQFF	TGTGCCAGCAGCCGAGCTCCGGGACTAGCGGGACACTCCTACAATGAGCAGTTCTTC
.	TRBV10-2	TRBJ1-5	.	CASSENSGHSNQPQHF	TGCGCCAGCAGTGAGAATTCGGGACATAGCAATCAGCCCCAGCATTTT
.	TRBV10-1	TRBJ1-6	.	CASSQFRTNSPLHF	TGCGCCAGCAGTCAATTTCGGACAAATTCACCCCTCCACTTT
once	TRBV27	TRBJ2-4	TRBD2	CASRPSLAGPKNIQYF	TGTGCCAGCAGACCCTCACTAGCGGGGCCAAAAAACATTCAGTACTTC
.	TRBV2	TRBJ1-1	.	CASRADLNTEAFF	TGTGCCAGCAGAGCGGACCTGAACACTGAAGCTTTCTTT
few	TRBV6-5	TRBJ1-1	.	CASSPQPPNTEAFF	TGTGCCAGCAGTCCACAGCCACCGAACACTGAAGCTTTCTTT
.	TRBV10-3	TRBJ1-5	.	CAISESADSNQPQHF	TGTGCCATCAGTGAGTCGGCAGATAGCAATCAGCCCCAGCATTTT
.	TRBV6-5	TRBJ2-1	.	CASRRRQVPDNEQFF	TGTGCCAGCAGACGTAGACAGGTCCCTGACAATGAGCAGTTCTTC
few	TRBV19	TRBJ2-7	.	CASSTPGHGSYEQYF	TGTGCCAGTAGTACGCCGGGACACGGCTCCTACGAGCAGTACTTC
.	TRBV10-3	TRBJ2-7	TRBD2	CAISDVAGAYEQYF	TGTGCCATCAGCGATGTAGCGGGAGCCTACGAGCAGTACTTC
.	TRBV29-1	TRBJ2-5	TRBD1	CSVEAPGGISYF	TGCAGCGTGGAAGCTCCAGGGGGAATCTCGTACTTC
.	TRBV11-2	TRBJ1-4	.	CASSLFSTGGEKLFF	TGTGCCAGCAGCTTATTCTCTACAGGTGGTGAAAAACTGTTTTTT
.	TRBV6-6	TRBJ1-6	.	CASSTSGAIVDSPLHF	TGTGCCAGCAGCACCTCTGGAGCGATTGTGGATTCACCCCTCCACTTT
.	TRBV10-3	TRBJ1-5	TRBD1	CAISESRQGVQPQHF	TGTGCCATCAGTGAGTCGAGACAGGGGGTTCAGCCCCAGCATTTT